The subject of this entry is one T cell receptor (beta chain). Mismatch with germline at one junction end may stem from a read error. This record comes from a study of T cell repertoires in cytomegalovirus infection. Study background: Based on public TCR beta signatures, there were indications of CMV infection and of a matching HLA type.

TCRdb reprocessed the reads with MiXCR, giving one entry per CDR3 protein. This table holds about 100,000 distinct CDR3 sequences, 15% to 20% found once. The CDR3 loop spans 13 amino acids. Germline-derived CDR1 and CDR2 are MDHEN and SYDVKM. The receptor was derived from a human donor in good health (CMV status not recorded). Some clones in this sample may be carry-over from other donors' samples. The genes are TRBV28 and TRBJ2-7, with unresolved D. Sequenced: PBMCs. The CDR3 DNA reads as TGTGCCAGCACCACCTCCCCCTTGTACGAGCGGTACTTC. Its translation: CASTTSPLYERYF.